Listed below are T cell receptor beta chains from one sample, sequenced in a study of identical twins. MiXCR, run by TCRdb on the 5' RACE reads, gives a single entry per CDR3 protein. Of roughly 1.6 million distinct CDR3 sequences in the sample, under 35% were seen once. Sequencing used cord blood. These receptors were taken from a newborn girl in good health. CDR3s include the opening cysteine and the closing phenylalanine or tryptophan. Each record gives: V gene, D gene, clone size, J gene, CDR3 length, CDR3 protein, CDR3 DNA. The D gene is left open where the match is weak. Size tells how often a clone was seen (once, few, many) or the class of an expanded clone, and some rows leave it out.

V gene: TRBV28
D gene: -
clone size: many
J gene: TRBJ1-4
CDR3 length: 14
CDR3 protein: CASSIPIRGEKLFF
CDR3 DNA: TGTGCCAGCAGCATTCCCATCAGGGGCGAAAAACTGTTTTTT

V gene: TRBV28
D gene: TRBD1
clone size: -
J gene: TRBJ2-1
CDR3 length: 18
CDR3 protein: CACRRDRGRPGSYNEQFF
CDR3 DNA: TGTGCCTGCAGGAGAGACAGGGGAAGGCCGGGTTCCTACAATGAGCAGTTCTTC

V gene: TRBV19
D gene: -
clone size: -
J gene: TRBJ1-1
CDR3 length: 16
CDR3 protein: CASSIVSGVMNTEAFF
CDR3 DNA: TGTGCCAGTAGTATAGTATCGGGGGTAATGAACACTGAAGCTTTCTTT

V gene: TRBV3-1
D gene: -
clone size: few
J gene: TRBJ1-2
CDR3 length: 15
CDR3 protein: CASSLNGRMGHGYTF
CDR3 DNA: TGTGCCAGCAGCCTGAATGGGAGGATGGGACATGGCTACACCTTC

V gene: TRBV20-1
D gene: TRBD2
clone size: -
J gene: TRBJ2-7
CDR3 length: 14
CDR3 protein: CSARPSGGLYEQYF
CDR3 DNA: TGCAGTGCTAGACCGAGCGGGGGCCTCTACGAGCAGTACTTC

V gene: TRBV5-6
D gene: TRBD2
clone size: -
J gene: TRBJ2-7
CDR3 length: 14
CDR3 protein: CASSFNGRGYEQYF
CDR3 DNA: TGTGCCAGCAGCTTCAACGGGAGGGGATACGAGCAGTACTTC

V gene: TRBV6-1
D gene: -
clone size: -
J gene: TRBJ2-5
CDR3 length: 14
CDR3 protein: CASSSRGWHNEQYF
CDR3 DNA: TGTGCCAGCAGTTCCAGGGGCTGGCACAATGAGCAGTACTTC

V gene: TRBV20-1
D gene: TRBD2
clone size: -
J gene: TRBJ2-1
CDR3 length: 20
CDR3 protein: CSARVKGGLARLTRGNEQFF
CDR3 DNA: TGCAGTGCTAGAGTGAAGGGGGGACTAGCGAGACTAACGAGGGGCAATGAGCAGTTCTTC

V gene: TRBV20-1
D gene: -
clone size: -
J gene: TRBJ2-5
CDR3 length: 11
CDR3 protein: CSASYPGTQYF
CDR3 DNA: TGCAGTGCTAGCTATCCGGGGACCCAGTACTTC

V gene: TRBV28
D gene: -
clone size: few
J gene: TRBJ1-2
CDR3 length: 14
CDR3 protein: CASSPDVSNYGYTF
CDR3 DNA: TGTGCCAGCAGCCCGGACGTCTCTAACTATGGCTACACCTTC

V gene: TRBV3-1
D gene: -
clone size: -
J gene: TRBJ2-4
CDR3 length: 13
CDR3 protein: CASSQGRQNIQYF
CDR3 DNA: TGTGCCAGCAGCCAGGGCAGACAAAACATTCAGTACTTC

V gene: TRBV29-1
D gene: TRBD1
clone size: many
J gene: TRBJ2-3
CDR3 length: 14
CDR3 protein: CSVARTGNTDTQYF
CDR3 DNA: TGCAGCGTTGCCCGGACAGGGAACACAGATACGCAGTATTTT

V gene: TRBV20-1
D gene: -
clone size: -
J gene: TRBJ1-4
CDR3 length: 13
CDR3 protein: CSAFRVVNEKLFF
CDR3 DNA: TGCAGTGCTTTCAGGGTTGTTAATGAAAAACTGTTTTTT

V gene: TRBV4-1
D gene: -
clone size: once
J gene: TRBJ2-2
CDR3 length: 16
CDR3 protein: CASSQVPSGHTGELFF
CDR3 DNA: TGCGCCAGCAGCCAGGTTCCCTCAGGGCACACCGGGGAGCTGTTTTTT

V gene: TRBV13
D gene: -
clone size: few
J gene: TRBJ1-2
CDR3 length: 15
CDR3 protein: CASSLVRVPPYGYTF
CDR3 DNA: TGTGCCAGCAGCTTAGTCAGGGTCCCTCCCTATGGCTACACCTTC

V gene: TRBV6-1
D gene: -
clone size: -
J gene: TRBJ2-5
CDR3 length: 13
CDR3 protein: CASSEHGWETQYF
CDR3 DNA: TGTGCCAGCAGTGAACACGGTTGGGAGACCCAGTACTTC

V gene: TRBV7-2
D gene: TRBD2
clone size: -
J gene: TRBJ2-7
CDR3 length: 14
CDR3 protein: CASSLGGLAHEQYF
CDR3 DNA: TGTGCCAGCAGCTTAGGCGGACTAGCCCACGAGCAGTACTTC

V gene: TRBV19
D gene: -
clone size: -
J gene: TRBJ2-3
CDR3 length: 13
CDR3 protein: CASRVPAGDTQYF
CDR3 DNA: TGTGCCAGTAGAGTCCCAGCAGGAGATACGCAGTATTTT

V gene: TRBV20-1
D gene: TRBD1
clone size: few
J gene: TRBJ1-4
CDR3 length: 15
CDR3 protein: CSARPIQGLREKLFF
CDR3 DNA: TGCAGTGCTAGACCAATACAGGGGCTCCGTGAAAAACTGTTTTTT

V gene: TRBV7-2
D gene: TRBD2
clone size: -
J gene: TRBJ2-1
CDR3 length: 14
CDR3 protein: CASSSSREVHEQFF
CDR3 DNA: TGTGCCAGCAGCTCGTCGCGGGAGGTTCATGAGCAGTTCTTC

V gene: TRBV10-3
D gene: -
clone size: -
J gene: TRBJ1-1
CDR3 length: 13
CDR3 protein: CAISQTSGTEAFF
CDR3 DNA: TGTGCCATCAGCCAGACGTCGGGCACTGAAGCTTTCTTT

V gene: TRBV20-1
D gene: TRBD2
clone size: -
J gene: TRBJ2-3
CDR3 length: 15
CDR3 protein: CSASPSGPITDTRYF
CDR3 DNA: TGCAGTGCTAGCCCTAGCGGGCCGATCACAGATACGCGGTATTTT

V gene: TRBV20-1
D gene: TRBD2
clone size: few
J gene: TRBJ2-7
CDR3 length: 11
CDR3 protein: CSRSGSYEQYF
CDR3 DNA: TGCAGTAGGAGCGGGAGCTACGAGCAGTACTTC

V gene: TRBV28
D gene: TRBD2
clone size: -
J gene: TRBJ2-3
CDR3 length: 16
CDR3 protein: CASRWGTSGVTDTQYF
CDR3 DNA: TGTGCCAGCAGGTGGGGGACTAGCGGGGTCACAGATACGCAGTATTTT

V gene: TRBV2
D gene: -
clone size: few
J gene: TRBJ2-1
CDR3 length: 14
CDR3 protein: CASSVERRDNEQFF
CDR3 DNA: TGTGCCAGCAGTGTTGAGCGGAGAGACAATGAGCAGTTCTTC

V gene: TRBV5-4
D gene: TRBD1
clone size: few
J gene: TRBJ2-7
CDR3 length: 13
CDR3 protein: CASSVGQYNEQYF
CDR3 DNA: TGTGCCAGCAGCGTGGGACAGTACAATGAGCAGTACTTC

V gene: TRBV29-1
D gene: -
clone size: -
J gene: TRBJ2-3
CDR3 length: 12
CDR3 protein: CSLRQGSDTQYF
CDR3 DNA: TGCAGCCTTCGGCAGGGCTCAGATACGCAGTATTTT

V gene: TRBV7-9
D gene: TRBD1
clone size: few
J gene: TRBJ2-1
CDR3 length: 15
CDR3 protein: CASSLRQGNLDEQFF
CDR3 DNA: TGTGCCAGCAGCCTCCGACAGGGTAACCTCGATGAGCAGTTCTTC

V gene: TRBV20-1
D gene: -
clone size: -
J gene: TRBJ1-6
CDR3 length: 14
CDR3 protein: CSAYGRPTDSPLHF
CDR3 DNA: TGCAGTGCCTACGGACGGCCCACCGATTCACCCCTCCACTTT

V gene: TRBV12-3/TRBV12-4
D gene: TRBD1
clone size: -
J gene: TRBJ2-5
CDR3 length: 15
CDR3 protein: CASSPGQGMGETQYF
CDR3 DNA: TGTGCCAGCAGTCCGGGACAGGGTATGGGGGAGACCCAGTACTTC

V gene: TRBV11-2
D gene: TRBD2
clone size: -
J gene: TRBJ2-7
CDR3 length: 17
CDR3 protein: CASSLGVRSGSIDEQYF
CDR3 DNA: TGTGCCAGCAGCTTAGGGGTAAGGAGCGGGAGTATCGATGAGCAGTACTTC

V gene: TRBV27
D gene: -
clone size: -
J gene: TRBJ1-2
CDR3 length: 14
CDR3 protein: CASSYQGPNYGYTF
CDR3 DNA: TGTGCCAGCAGTTATCAGGGGCCTAACTATGGCTACACCTTC

V gene: TRBV14
D gene: TRBD1
clone size: few
J gene: TRBJ2-1
CDR3 length: 15
CDR3 protein: CASSRWTGSRAEQFF
CDR3 DNA: TGTGCCAGCAGCCGGTGGACAGGTTCGCGAGCGGAGCAGTTCTTC

V gene: TRBV27
D gene: -
clone size: -
J gene: TRBJ2-7
CDR3 length: 15
CDR3 protein: CASSLRGDALYEQYF
CDR3 DNA: TGTGCCAGCAGTTTAAGGGGAGATGCCCTCTACGAGCAGTACTTC

V gene: TRBV2
D gene: -
clone size: few
J gene: TRBJ2-7
CDR3 length: 14
CDR3 protein: CASSDGRLSYEQYF
CDR3 DNA: TGTGCCAGCAGTGACGGACGACTCTCCTACGAGCAGTACTTC

V gene: TRBV7-8
D gene: -
clone size: -
J gene: TRBJ2-7
CDR3 length: 16
CDR3 protein: CASSLTHLRGPNEQYF
CDR3 DNA: TGTGCCAGCAGCTTAACCCACTTGAGAGGGCCCAACGAGCAGTACTTC

V gene: TRBV11-2
D gene: TRBD2
clone size: -
J gene: TRBJ2-1
CDR3 length: 18
CDR3 protein: CASSLVTLAGGYYNEQFF
CDR3 DNA: TGTGCCAGCAGCTTAGTAACCTTAGCGGGGGGCTACTACAATGAGCAGTTCTTC

V gene: TRBV10-3
D gene: TRBD1
clone size: few
J gene: TRBJ1-4
CDR3 length: 16
CDR3 protein: CAISDRQGATNEKLFF
CDR3 DNA: TGTGCCATCAGTGATAGACAGGGGGCAACTAATGAAAAACTGTTTTTT